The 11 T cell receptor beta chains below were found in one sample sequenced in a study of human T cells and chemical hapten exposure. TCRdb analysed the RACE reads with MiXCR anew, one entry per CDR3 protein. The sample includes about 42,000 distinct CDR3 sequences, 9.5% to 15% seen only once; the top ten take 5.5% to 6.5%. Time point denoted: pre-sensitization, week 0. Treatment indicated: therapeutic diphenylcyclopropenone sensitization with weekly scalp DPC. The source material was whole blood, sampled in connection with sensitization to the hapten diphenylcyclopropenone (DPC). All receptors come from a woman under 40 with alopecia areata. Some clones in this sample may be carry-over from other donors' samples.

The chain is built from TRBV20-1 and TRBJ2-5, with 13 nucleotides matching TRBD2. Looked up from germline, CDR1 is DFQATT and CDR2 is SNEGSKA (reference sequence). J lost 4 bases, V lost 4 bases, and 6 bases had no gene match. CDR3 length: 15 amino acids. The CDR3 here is CSATAGLAGVETQYF. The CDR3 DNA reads TGCAGTGCTACCGCAGGACTAGCGGGAGTAGAGACCCAGTACTTC.

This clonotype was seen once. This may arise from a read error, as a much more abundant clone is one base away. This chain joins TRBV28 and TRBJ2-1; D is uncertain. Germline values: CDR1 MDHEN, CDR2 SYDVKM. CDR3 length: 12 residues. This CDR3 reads CAGSSFGNEQFF. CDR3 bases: TGTGCCGGCAGCTCTTTTGGGAATGAGCAGTTCTTC. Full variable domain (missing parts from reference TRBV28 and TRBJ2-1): DVKVTQSSRYLVKRTGEKVFLECVQDMDHENMFWYRQDPGLGLRLIYFSYDVKMKEKGDIPEGYSVSREKKERFSLILESASTNQTSMYLCAGSSFGNEQFFGPGTRLTVL.

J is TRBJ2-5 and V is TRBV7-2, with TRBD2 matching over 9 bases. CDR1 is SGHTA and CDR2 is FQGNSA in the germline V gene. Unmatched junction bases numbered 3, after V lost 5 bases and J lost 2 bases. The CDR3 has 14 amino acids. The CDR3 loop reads CASSRTSGQETQYF. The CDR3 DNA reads TGTGCCAGCAGCCGTACTAGCGGGCAAGAGACCCAGTACTTC. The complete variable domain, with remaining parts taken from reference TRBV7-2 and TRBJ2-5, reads GAGVSQSPSNKVTEKGKDVELRCDPISGHTALYWYRQSLGQGLEFLIYFQGNSAPDKSGLPSDRFSAERTGGSVSTLTIQRTQQEDSAVYLCASSRTSGQETQYFGPGTRLLVL.

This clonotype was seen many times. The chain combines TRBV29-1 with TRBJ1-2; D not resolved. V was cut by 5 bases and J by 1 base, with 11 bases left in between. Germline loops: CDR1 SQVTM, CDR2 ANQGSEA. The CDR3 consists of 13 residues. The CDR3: CSVMGYGNYGYTF. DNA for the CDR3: TGCAGCGTTATGGGGTACGGTAACTATGGCTACACCTTC. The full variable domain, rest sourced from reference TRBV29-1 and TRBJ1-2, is SAVISQKPSRDICQRGTSLTIQCQVDSQVTMMFWYRQQPGQSLTLIATANQGSEATYESGFVIDKFPISRPNLTFSTLTVSNMSPEDSSIYLCSVMGYGNYGYTFGSGTRLTVV.

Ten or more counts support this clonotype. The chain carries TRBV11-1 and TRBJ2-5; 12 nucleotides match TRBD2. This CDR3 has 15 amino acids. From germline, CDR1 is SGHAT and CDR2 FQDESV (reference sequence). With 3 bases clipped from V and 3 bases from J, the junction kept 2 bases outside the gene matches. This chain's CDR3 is CASSFRTSGKETQYF. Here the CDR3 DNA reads TGTGCCAGCAGCTTCCGGACTAGCGGGAAAGAGACCCAGTACTTC.

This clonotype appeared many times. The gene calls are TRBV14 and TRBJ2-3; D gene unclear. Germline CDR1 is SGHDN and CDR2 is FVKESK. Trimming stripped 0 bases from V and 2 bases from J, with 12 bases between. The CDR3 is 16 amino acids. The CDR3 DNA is TGTGCCAGCAGCCAAGATCTAGGCTTACACACAGATACGCAGTATTTT. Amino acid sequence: CASSQDLGLHTDTQYF.

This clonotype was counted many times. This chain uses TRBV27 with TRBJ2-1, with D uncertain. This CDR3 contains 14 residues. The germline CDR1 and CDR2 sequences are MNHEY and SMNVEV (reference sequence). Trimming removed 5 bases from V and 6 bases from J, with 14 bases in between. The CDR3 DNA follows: TGTGCCAGCAGTGGGCAGGATCGCCGCAATGAGCAGTTCTTC. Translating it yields CASSGQDRRNEQFF.

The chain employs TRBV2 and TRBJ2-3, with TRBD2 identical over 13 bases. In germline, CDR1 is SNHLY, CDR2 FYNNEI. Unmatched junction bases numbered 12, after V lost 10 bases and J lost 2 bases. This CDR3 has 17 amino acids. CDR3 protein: CAITGTSGKGSTDTQYF. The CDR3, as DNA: TGTGCCATCACCGGGACTAGCGGGAAGGGATCCACAGATACGCAGTATTTT. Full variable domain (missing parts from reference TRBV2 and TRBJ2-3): EPEVTQTPSHQVTQMGQEVILRCVPISNHLYFYWYRQILGQKVEFLVSFYNNEISEKSEIFDDQFSVERPDGSNFTLKIRSTKLEDSAMYFCAITGTSGKGSTDTQYFGPGTRLTVL.

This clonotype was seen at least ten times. The CDR3 DNA sequence: TGTGCCAGCAGACAAGGTAGGGACACGTCCTACAATGAGCAGTTCTTC. Its translation is CASRQGRDTSYNEQFF. The chain links TRBV13 to TRBJ2-1, with D tentatively TRBD1 (6 bases). Trimming shortened V by 6 bases and J by 1 base, and 16 bases separated the two germline ends. The CDR3 is made up of 16 amino acids. Germline V gene sequence: CDR1 PRHDT, CDR2 FYEKMQ (reference sequence).

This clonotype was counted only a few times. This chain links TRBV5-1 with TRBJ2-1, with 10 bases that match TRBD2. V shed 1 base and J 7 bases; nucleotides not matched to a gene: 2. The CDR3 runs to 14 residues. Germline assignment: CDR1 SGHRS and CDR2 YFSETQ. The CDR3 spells CASSLLAGENEQFF. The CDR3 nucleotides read TGCGCCAGCAGCTTGCTAGCGGGAGAAAATGAGCAGTTCTTC.

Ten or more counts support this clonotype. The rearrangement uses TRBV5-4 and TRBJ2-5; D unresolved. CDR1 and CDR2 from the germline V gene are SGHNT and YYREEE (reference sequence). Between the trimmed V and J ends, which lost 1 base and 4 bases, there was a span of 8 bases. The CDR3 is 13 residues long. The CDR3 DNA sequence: TGTGCCAGCAGCTTGCCGGGTCGAGAGACCCAGTACTTC. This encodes CASSLPGRETQYF.